The 14 T cell receptor beta chains reported below all come from one sample, sequenced in a study of blood T cell repertoires in COVID-19. Only in-frame clones appear in the TCRdb table, and some are missing; sequencing was by immunoSEQ multiplex PCR. The data contain tens of thousands of clones, about nine tenths of them singletons. The sequenced sample was peripheral blood. Every receptor here comes from an elderly man with acute or convalescent COVID-19.

The chain has TRBV7-2 and TRBJ2-7; D gene unclear. Germline V CDR1 and CDR2: SGHTA, FQGNSA. The CDR3 length is 12 residues. V gave up 5 bases and J gave up 6 bases, with 11 bases separating them. The CDR3 nucleotides read TGTGCCAGCAGCCCCTCGTCGGGCGAGCAGTACTTC. Its protein is CASSPSSGEQYF. The variable domain in full, completed from reference TRBV7-2 and TRBJ2-7, reads GAGVSQSPSNKVTEKGKDVELRCDPISGHTALYWYRQSLGQGLEFLIYFQGNSAPDKSGLPSDRFSAERTGGSVSTLTIQRTQQEDSAVYLCASSPSSGEQYFGPGTRLTVT.

This chain links TRBV7-2 with TRBJ2-7; 9 nucleotides match TRBD1. J lost 3 bases, V lost 5 bases, and 8 bases had no gene match. Germline CDR1 and CDR2: SGHTA and FQGNSA. The CDR3 spans 15 residues. The CDR3 DNA sequence: TGTGCCAGCAGCACCCGACAGGGGGGTTACTACGAGCAGTACTTC. Encoded protein: CASSTRQGGYYEQYF.

The rearrangement joins TRBV3-1 (or the pseudogene TRBV3-2) to TRBJ1-2; 7 bases line up with TRBD1. V shed 4 bases, J shed 8 bases, and the junction held 7 bases outside the gene matches. The CDR3 totals 13 residues. CDR1 is LGHDT, CDR2 YNNKEL, per germline (reference sequence). The CDR3 region is CASSPPGGGGYTF. CDR3 DNA: TGTGCCAGCAGCCCTCCAGGGGGTGGAGGCTACACCTTC.

This clone was observed a handful of times. V gene TRBV6-1 combines with J gene TRBJ1-5, with a tentative D call TRBD1 (6 bases). The CDR3 sequence is 15 residues long. V was shortened by 1 base and J by 6 bases, with 13 bases between the two germline ends. Germline V gene data show CDR1 as MNHNS and CDR2 as SASEGT. CDR3 bases: TGTGCCAGCAGTGAAGATACAGGGCCGGGTCAGCCCCAGCATTTT. Its protein is CASSEDTGPGQPQHF.

The rearrangement links TRBV7-9 to TRBJ1-2; 8 nucleotides line up with TRBD1. This CDR3 has 15 amino acids. The junction had 11 bases not matched to a gene; V was cut back by 3 bases and J by 8 bases. Germline CDR1 SEHNR, CDR2 FQNEAQ (reference sequence). CDR3 bases: TGTGCCAGCAGCTTGGACAGGGTGGGAATCGGCGGCTACACCTTC. Its translation is CASSLDRVGIGGYTF.

The rearrangement uses TRBV7-2 and TRBJ2-7, with TRBD2 matching over 7 bases. This CDR3 spans 14 amino acids. CDR1 and CDR2 (germline): SGHTA, FQGNSA. J lost 4 bases, V lost 3 bases, and 6 bases had no gene match. The CDR3 spells CASSLTSKPYEQYF. CDR3 DNA sequence: TGTGCCAGCAGCTTGACTAGCAAACCTTACGAGCAGTACTTC.

This clone has only a few counts. This sequence joins TRBV7-2 and TRBJ2-3; 12 bases align to TRBD2. The CDR3 contains 17 residues. V was clipped by 6 bases and J by 5 bases; unmatched bases: 12. Germline V lookup: CDR1 SGHTA, CDR2 FQGNSA. The CDR3 bases are TGTGCCAGCAGTCTACTAGCGGGGGGCGCGGGCAGAGATACGCAGTATTTT. Encoded protein: CASSLLAGGAGRDTQYF.

The chain is built from TRBV10-1 and TRBJ1-1, with D perhaps TRBD1 (6 bases). V was trimmed by 3 bases and J by 2 bases, leaving 13 bases between them. The length of the CDR3 is 15 residues. Germline V lookup: CDR1 WNHNN, CDR2 SYGVQD (reference sequence). CDR3 amino acids: CASSDRGSPNTEAFF. CDR3 nucleotides: TGCGCCAGCAGTGACAGGGGCAGTCCCAACACTGAAGCTTTCTTT.

The rearrangement joins TRBV29-1 to TRBJ2-2, with TRBD1 identical over 7 bases. This CDR3 contains 15 residues. V dropped 6 bases and J dropped 3; count of bases not matched to a gene: 10. Germline-derived CDR1 and CDR2 are SQVTM and ANQGSEA. CDR3 sequence: CSVDGQAVDTGELFF. The CDR3 DNA sequence: TGCAGCGTAGATGGACAGGCCGTGGACACCGGGGAGCTGTTTTTT.

The rearrangement links TRBV12-3 or TRBV12-4 to TRBJ1-4; TRBD1 might be the D (6 bases). Trimming took 6 bases from V and 7 from J, leaving 12 bases between them. CDR3 length equals 13 residues. The CDR3 nucleotides are TGTGCCAGCAGGCCAACAGGGATTGAAAAACTGTTTTTT. It translates to CASRPTGIEKLFF.

The V and J genes are TRBV27 and TRBJ2-7; D might be TRBD1 (6 bases). Trimming stripped 6 bases from V and 4 bases from J, with 19 bases between. Germline loops: CDR1 MNHEY, CDR2 SMNVEV (reference sequence). The length of the CDR3 is 15 residues. The CDR3 DNA sequence: TGTGCCAGCAGCCCCCCAAACAGGGTTGGGTACGAGCAGTACTTC. It is translated as CASSPPNRVGYEQYF.

This chain uses TRBV15 with TRBJ2-3; possible D gene TRBD2, 6 bases. This CDR3 is 14 amino acids long. CDR1 is LNHNV and CDR2 is YYDKDF in the germline V gene (reference sequence). The V end lost 2 bases, the J end lost 6 bases, and 12 bases lay between the germline ends. CDR3 protein: CATSRPGGLDTQYF. The CDR3 coding sequence is TGTGCCACCAGCAGACCCGGGGGACTGGATACGCAGTATTTT. The full variable domain, with the rest looked up from reference TRBV15 and TRBJ2-3, is DAMVIQNPRYQVTQFGKPVTLSCSQTLNHNVMYWYQQKSSQAPKLLFHYYDKDFNNEADTPDNFQSRRPNTSFCFLDIRSPGLGDTAMYLCATSRPGGLDTQYFGPGTRLTVL.

The chain combines TRBV6-5 with TRBJ2-5; D may be TRBD2 (7 bases). Germline-derived CDR1 and CDR2 are MNHEY and SVGAGI. The germline V and J ends were trimmed by 7 bases and 4 bases, with 16 bases remaining between them. CDR3 length equals 14 residues. For the CDR3, the DNA is TGTGCCAGCATTCTTGGGGGGGGCGGAGAGACCCAGTACTTC. Residues: CASILGGGGETQYF.

The chain has TRBV7-9 and TRBJ2-5, with D possibly TRBD2 on 5 matching bases. This CDR3 contains 16 residues. Germline CDR1 reads SEHNR; CDR2 reads FQNEAQ (reference sequence). With 0 bases removed from V and 2 bases from J, the gap between germline ends came to 13 bases. CDR3 in amino acids: CASSLALEGSQETQYF. CDR3 DNA: TGTGCCAGCAGCTTAGCGCTTGAGGGCAGTCAAGAGACCCAGTACTTC. Filled out from reference TRBV7-9 and TRBJ2-5, the complete variable domain reads DTGVSQNPRHKITKRGQNVTFRCDPISEHNRLYWYRQTLGQGPEFLTYFQNEAQLEKSRLLSDRFSAERPKGSFSTLEIQRTEQGDSAMYLCASSLALEGSQETQYFGPGTRLLVL.